This T cell receptor beta chain came from a study of T cells in Graves' hyperthyroidism and ophthalmopathy. It was RNA transcripts that yielded the amplified TCR beta CDR3 regions. An initial round of RT-PCR targeting the TCR CDR3 relied on the HTBI primer set. MiXCR, applied by TCRdb to the multiplex PCR reads, yields one record per CDR3 protein. The repertoire holds about 570,000 distinct CDR3 sequences, 46% seen once, with under 20% in the top ten. Findings of the study overall: Stable hyperthyroidism and ophthalmopathy were separated using 13 V-J signatures. In the blood, most expanded thyroid clonotypes above 0.001 appeared as well.

This CDR3 region has 15 residues. Germline CDR1 reads ENHRY; CDR2 reads SYGVKD. Uncontrolled infection, other autoimmune disease, pregnancy or lactation disqualified patients from enrolment. Remarks on this clonotype: Its antigen is not known. This may be a read error: a much more frequent sequence differs by one nucleotide.

The chain recombines TRBV10-3 with TRBJ1-5, with D perhaps matching TRBD1 (5 bases). This TCR derives from an adult woman with Graves' disease, either hyperthyroidism or ophthalmopathy (not recorded which). Source material: peripheral blood or thyroid tissue (not recorded which). The CDR3 spells CASSLRGSLSQPQHF. CDR3 DNA: TGTGCCAGCAGTTTGAGGGGCAGCCTTAGTCAGCCCCAGCATTTT.